The clone carrying this TCR beta chain was seen a single time. These data come from a study of technical replicates of blood from a handful of donors. The assay was immunoSEQ multiplex PCR, and TCRdb's table has in-frame clones only and misses some. The data show about 59,000 clones, 80% to 95% seen once. The germline CDR1 and CDR2 sequences are MGHDK and SYGVNS. The CDR3 loop spans 15 amino acids. Trimming left V 4 bases short and J 5 bases short, with 17 bases between. J is TRBJ1-2 and V is TRBV25-1; maybe TRBD1 (5 bases). Material: PBMCs. This TCR came from a human donor in good health. Some clones in this sample may be carry-over from other donors' samples. In DNA, the CDR3 is TGTGCCAGCAGTGTTAGCAGGGCTGGGAGGTATGGCTACACCTTC. Protein sequence: CASSVSRAGRYGYTF.